This T cell receptor beta chain was identified in a study of blood T cells in healthy people across ages. In germline, CDR1 is MNHEY, CDR2 SMNVEV (reference sequence). After removal of 7 bases from V and 7 bases from J, the junction contained 7 bases not matched to a gene. This CDR3 is 14 amino acids long. Alongside a J-beta primer mix, a sample-barcoded 5' primer served in a second PCR lasting roughly 7 to 11 cycles. TCRdb re-called the 5' RACE reads through MiXCR, storing one row per CDR3 protein. Found here are about 730,000 distinct CDR3 sequences, approximately 39% of them singletons; the top ten hold less than 25%.

The TCR was taken from a woman aged 55-70 years in good health. The gene calls are TRBV27 and TRBJ1-5; 10 nucleotides match TRBD1. The sequencing input was blood. CDR3 residues: CASNRQGALQPQHF. The CDR3 nucleotides read TGTGCCAGCAATAGACAGGGGGCATTGCAGCCCCAGCATTTT.